This T cell receptor (beta chain) was recorded in a study of T cells after yellow fever vaccination (dated by TCRdb to the late 2010s). With regard to the full study: The SMART-Seq v4 Ultra Low Input RNA kit was used to prepare libraries from fractions with low cell numbers. Bulk TCR alpha and beta repertoires were sequenced longitudinally to track T-cell clones before and after primary and booster YFV17D yellow fever vaccination. The cohort comprised two healthy male donors, one aged 18 to 30 and one aged 30 to 40 years. Blood was drawn at multiple timepoints before and after primary and secondary immunization, with bulk PBMC replicates and cell subsets isolated. Paper-wide results and their limitations: After the booster, most of the clones that had expanded following primary vaccination were detected again (almost 98% of CD4 and around nine tenths of CD8), which suggests that memory was broadly maintained. A small share of clonotypes occurred in both CD4 and CD8 compartments, likely arising from convergent recombination. Because abundant contaminating clonotypes from the bulk population could be contained in FACS-sorted repertoires, computational filtering was required. The secondary T-cell response was found to be weaker but faster than the primary response, with a peak reached on day 5 rather than on day 15. Because the study included only a couple of donors, the extent to which the findings can be generalized is limited.

Sequencing was carried out with an Illumina NovaSeq 6000. Synthesis of TCR cDNA relied on 5'RACE template switching, a step that introduced a universal primer site along with unique molecular identifiers. cDNA synthesis was primed from both the TCR alpha and TCR beta constant segments. Library amplification used two PCR steps, and the second PCR step added sample barcodes and sequencing adapters. Sequencing of the libraries was done on either Illumina HiSeq 2500 (2x100 bp) or NovaSeq (2x150 bp). Regarding the original processing steps: Demultiplexing of reads and collapsing into UMI consensus sequences were performed with MIGEC, and V(D)J alignment was carried out with MiXCR. Using edgeR on replicate PBMC samples, clonotypes were called vaccine-responding if FDR was below 0.01 and the log2 fold change was above 5 up to day 15. CD4 or CD8 identity was assigned to each bulk clonotype according to whether the clonotype was present at higher abundance in the sequenced CD4 repertoire or the sequenced CD8 repertoire. The raw public data were reprocessed by TCRdb itself: fastp quality trimming at Q25, MiXCR clonotype calling, in-frame beta chains only. One record per CDR3 amino acid sequence lists the most common genes and DNA. For this entry, the V and J calls and clone size follow TCRdb and not the study's own pipeline. This sample comprises 85,000 to 100,000 distinct CDR3 sequences, around 5.8% of them detected only once. The top ten hold about two fifths of the sample.

This clonotype was seen only a few times. Its antigen is still unknown. Base qualities were left out, and no much larger clone turns up one base away. The V and J ends are trimmed by 7 bases and 1 base, leaving 19 bases between them. From the cysteine through the phenylalanine, the CDR3 covers 16 amino acids. Of the read, only the CDR3 DNA is kept; its 48 bases are in frame from base 1. Explained via the paper, the treatment or condition label denotes: live attenuated yellow fever vaccine strain. PBMCs were isolated from peripheral blood using a standard Ficoll-Paque protocol. Dynabeads CD4 and CD8 positive selection kits were used to isolate CD4 and CD8 T-cell fractions. TriZol was used to extract RNA from bulk PBMCs, CD4 and CD8 fractions, and dextramer-positive and dextramer-negative fractions.

Sample: CD8+ T cells sorted from PBMCs, taken 10 days after the yellow fever booster vaccination. This receptor was taken from a man aged 18 to 30 who received the YFV17D yellow fever vaccine. The sequence links TRBV12-3 or TRBV12-4 to TRBJ1-1; TRBD1 could be the D gene, as 5 bases match. Here is the DNA: TGTGCCAGCAAATTGACAGACAGTTTTAAGAACACTGAAGCTTTCTTT. The resulting protein is CASKLTDSFKNTEAFF.